Shown below are 19 T cell receptor beta chains from a single sample sequenced in a study of response to subunit inactivated influenza vaccine. TCRdb reprocessed the RT-PCR reads via MiXCR and lists one record per CDR3 protein. The table lists around 710,000 distinct CDR3 sequences, about 15% of them singletons. Here the sequenced sample was PBMCs from blood, taken less than 15 days before vaccination. These receptors all come from a man aged 45-65 years who received an inactivated influenza vaccine.

V and J are TRBV9 and TRBJ2-1, with TRBD2 identical over 8 bases. The CDR3 has 15 amino acids. CDR1 is SGDLS and CDR2 is YYNGEE in the germline V gene. V shed 3 bases and J 2 bases; nucleotides not matched to a gene: 4. The CDR3 loop reads CASSAIAGTYNEQFF. The CDR3 region has the DNA TGTGCCAGCAGCGCAATAGCGGGGACCTACAATGAGCAGTTCTTC.

The chain has TRBV27 and TRBJ2-5; a weak D match, TRBD1 (5 bases). Germline V gives CDR1 MNHEY, CDR2 SMNVEV (reference sequence). The CDR3 is 16 residues long. V shed 6 bases and J shed 5 bases, with 22 bases lying between them. CDR3 coding DNA: TGTGCCAGCAGGGATCAGGGTAGGGTGGGATTGGAGACCCAGTACTTC. Amino acids: CASRDQGRVGLETQYF.

This clonotype was recorded a few times. The gene calls are TRBV4-3 and TRBJ2-2, with D possibly being TRBD2 (7 bases). V gave up 1 base and J gave up 5 bases, with 14 bases separating them. From germline, CDR1 is LGHNA and CDR2 YSLEER. This CDR3 region has 16 residues. The CDR3: CASSQVRGGPTGELFF. Written as DNA, the CDR3 is TGCGCCAGCAGCCAAGTAAGGGGGGGTCCGACCGGGGAGCTGTTTTTT.

The rearrangement uses TRBV24-1 and TRBJ2-3, with D perhaps TRBD1 or TRBD2 (5 bases each). The germline V gene has CDR1 KGHDR and CDR2 SFDVKD. Trimming shortened V by 6 bases and J by 3 bases, and 15 bases separated the two germline ends. The CDR3 totals 15 residues. The CDR3 spells CATSFSGTPTDTQYF. The CDR3 DNA follows: TGTGCCACCAGTTTTTCGGGGACCCCAACAGATACGCAGTATTTT.

This clonotype appeared a few times. The genes are TRBV6-5 and TRBJ2-3, with a weak D call TRBD1 (5 bases). The ends were cut back, 0 bases at V and 4 bases at J, with 11 bases in the middle. CDR3 length: 15 amino acids. In germline, CDR1 is MNHEY, CDR2 SVGAGI. In nucleotides, the CDR3 is TGTGCCAGCAGTTACTCGCAGGGCGCCTCAGATACGCAGTATTTT. Translated, it gives CASSYSQGASDTQYF.

This chain connects TRBV14 to TRBJ1-1; D is perhaps TRBD1 (5 bases). CDR1 and CDR2 from the germline V gene are SGHDN and FVKESK. The CDR3 totals 16 residues. V was clipped by 0 bases and J by 6 bases, with 17 bases between them. The CDR3 loop reads CASSQEYSWRGAEAFF. DNA for the CDR3: TGTGCCAGCAGCCAAGAGTACAGTTGGAGGGGAGCTGAAGCTTTCTTT.

The CDR3: CSASDRGQISSTDTQYF. CDR3 bases: TGCAGTGCTAGCGACCGGGGCCAGATTTCTAGCACAGATACGCAGTATTTT. The V call is TRBV20-1, the J call TRBJ2-3; D might be TRBD1 or TRBD2, each matching 5 bases. The germline CDR1 and CDR2 sequences are DFQATT and SNEGSKA (reference sequence). V was trimmed by 3 bases and J by 0 bases, leaving 19 bases between them. This CDR3 comprises 17 residues.

This clonotype came up many times. The chain employs TRBV29-1 and TRBJ2-7; 8 bases align to TRBD2. Trimming took 7 bases from V and 5 from J; bases not matched to a gene: 7. The CDR3 is 12 residues long. From germline, CDR1 is SQVTM and CDR2 ANQGSEA. The chain's CDR3 is CSAGGLVNEQYF. The CDR3 nucleotides read TGCAGCGCGGGGGGGTTGGTGAACGAGCAGTACTTC.

This clonotype was detected ten times or more. The chain combines TRBV12-3 or TRBV12-4 with TRBJ1-3, with D possibly matching TRBD1 (5 bases). The CDR3 is made up of 16 amino acids. V lost 1 base to trimming and J lost 3 bases, with 13 bases between them. CDR3 protein: CASSLGAGGLGNTIYF. The CDR3 nucleotides read TGTGCCAGCAGTTTAGGCGCGGGGGGTCTTGGAAACACCATATATTTT.

This clonotype turned up a few times. The chain has TRBV5-1 and TRBJ1-3, with TRBD1 matching over 9 bases. Trimming took 4 bases from V and 0 from J; bases not matched to a gene: 2. The germline CDR1 and CDR2 sequences are SGHRS and YFSETQ. This CDR3 has 15 residues. CDR3 bases: TGCGCCAGCAGCGAGGGACAGGGCTCTGGAAACACCATATATTTT. Its translation is CASSEGQGSGNTIYF. The variable domain in full, completed from reference TRBV5-1 and TRBJ1-3, reads KAGVTQTPRYLIKTRGQQVTLSCSPISGHRSVSWYQQTPGQGLQFLFEYFSETQRNKGNFPGRFSGRQFSNSRSEMNVSTLELGDSALYLCASSEGQGSGNTIYFGEGSWLTVV.

This clonotype appeared a few times. The gene calls are TRBV3-1 and TRBJ1-6; D might be TRBD1 (5 bases). The V and J ends lost 6 bases and 7 bases respectively, with 16 bases between them. The CDR3 covers 15 residues. From germline, CDR1 is LGHDT and CDR2 YNNKEL (reference sequence). DNA of the CDR3: TGTGCCAGCAGAGACACGGGGGTTCGCAATTCACCCCTCCACTTT. Protein: CASRDTGVRNSPLHF.

The chain uses TRBV7-2 and TRBJ2-3; D is possibly TRBD1 or TRBD2 (5 bases each). Looked up from germline, CDR1 is SGHTA and CDR2 is FQGNSA. The CDR3 is 11 residues long. The DNA of the CDR3 is TGTGGGACCGGGGCATCGGATACGCAGTATTTT. It is translated as CGTGASDTQYF.

This chain uses TRBV18 with TRBJ1-2; no clear D. Germline V CDR1 and CDR2: KGHSH, LQKENI. The CDR3 has 14 residues. V lost 6 bases and J 3 bases, leaving 14 bases between the germline ends. The DNA of the CDR3 is TGTGCCAGCTCGCCCAAGGACCTTCACTATGGCTACACCTTC. Translated: CASSPKDLHYGYTF.

The chain joins TRBV20-1 to TRBJ2-2, with D tentatively TRBD2 (5 bases). The CDR3 covers 16 residues. CDR1 and CDR2 from the germline V gene are DFQATT and SNEGSKA (reference sequence). V gave up 0 bases and J gave up 1 base, with 12 bases separating them. The CDR3: CSARDMRRVNTGELFF. Here the CDR3 DNA reads TGCAGTGCTAGAGATATGAGGCGGGTGAACACCGGGGAGCTGTTTTTT.

The chain is built from TRBV29-1 and TRBJ2-5; D possibly corresponds to TRBD2 (6 bases). Germline values: CDR1 SQVTM, CDR2 ANQGSEA. V lost 3 bases and J lost 5, with 13 bases in between. This CDR3 spans 13 amino acids. The CDR3 DNA reads TGCAGCGTTGACGGGGGATCCTGGGAGACCCAGTACTTC. It is translated as CSVDGGSWETQYF.

The chain combines TRBV7-8 with TRBJ2-5; D assignment may be TRBD1 or TRBD2 (5 bases each). The CDR3 consists of 15 residues. V was trimmed by 2 bases and J by 1 base, leaving 11 bases between them. The V gene's germline CDR1 is SGHVS and CDR2 FQNEAQ. CDR3 amino acids: CASSLTSGRQETQYF. CDR3 coding DNA: TGTGCCAGCAGCTTAACATCGGGGCGCCAAGAGACCCAGTACTTC.

This clonotype occurred a few times. The rearrangement uses TRBV9 and TRBJ2-7; tentatively, D is TRBD2 (6 bases). Between the trimmed V and J ends, which lost 4 bases and 5 bases, there was a span of 16 bases. Per germline, CDR1 SGDLS and CDR2 YYNGEE. This CDR3 is built from 14 residues. This CDR3 is CASSPPGGLDEQYF. The CDR3 coding sequence is TGTGCCAGCAGCCCCCCTGGGGGGTTGGACGAGCAGTACTTC.

A few counts support this clonotype. The chain has TRBV7-2 and TRBJ2-7; 10 bases fit TRBD2. The germline V gene has CDR1 SGHTA and CDR2 FQGNSA. The trim removed 5 bases at V and 0 bases at J, leaving 10 bases unmatched. The CDR3 is made up of 17 amino acids. CDR3 sequence reads: CASSPRAGLAVSYEQYF. The CDR3 nucleotides are TGTGCCAGCAGCCCCAGGGCAGGACTAGCGGTCTCCTACGAGCAGTACTTC.

Regarding this clonotype: The junction and the germline gene differ at one end; a read error may be behind it. The V and J genes are TRBV27 and TRBJ1-2, with D possibly TRBD1 on 5 matching bases. The germline V gene encodes CDR1 MNHEY and CDR2 SMNVEV (reference sequence). This CDR3 region has 13 residues. The CDR3 loop is CAGSPGTAYGYTF. CDR3 bases: TGTGCCGGCAGTCCCGGGACGGCCTATGGCTACACCTTC.